This is a list of T cell receptor beta chains from one sample in a study of cytomegalovirus exposure and HLA in healthy donors. The method was immunoSEQ multiplex PCR; TCRdb's version includes in-frame clones alone and lacks a portion of them. The repertoire consists of approximately 110,000 clones, with around 70% occurring once and the leading ten covering roughly 8.4%. Sequenced: PBMCs. Receptors originate from a man aged 25-40 years in good health and CMV-seropositive. CDR3s include the opening cysteine and the closing phenylalanine or tryptophan. A D gene is named only where the DNA matches it firmly. The size entry is marked missing in some rows and otherwise reads once, few, many or a size class.

v_gene	abundance	j_gene	d_gene	CDR3aa	CDR3nt
TRBV4-3	-	TRBJ1-1	-	CASSQDPGGATEAFF	TGCGCCAGCAGCCAAGATCCGGGGGGCGCGACTGAAGCTTTCTTT
TRBV5-1	-	TRBJ1-4	-	CASSSSRGLGNEKLFF	TGCGCCAGCAGCTCGAGCCGGGGACTTGGGAATGAAAAACTGTTTTTT
TRBV30	-	TRBJ1-1	TRBD1	CAWSQGANTEAFF	TGTGCCTGGAGTCAGGGGGCGAACACTGAAGCTTTCTTT
TRBV4-1	few	TRBJ1-2	-	CASSQPRTGGGLGYTF	TGCGCCAGCAGCCAACCCCGGACGGGAGGGGGTTTGGGCTACACCTTC
TRBV5-1	-	TRBJ1-2	TRBD1	CASSLDQGVYGYTF	TGCGCCAGCAGCTTGGATCAGGGGGTCTATGGCTACACCTTC
TRBV5-5	few	TRBJ1-1	TRBD1	CASSFEWTGSTEAFF	TGTGCCAGCAGCTTTGAGTGGACAGGGAGCACTGAAGCTTTCTTT
TRBV7-8	-	TRBJ1-2	TRBD1	CASSFGTDNYGYTF	TGTGCCAGCAGCTTTGGGACAGATAACTATGGCTACACCTTC
TRBV27	-	TRBJ2-1	TRBD2	CASSISGSLYNEQFF	TGTGCCAGCAGTATTAGCGGGAGTCTCTACAATGAGCAGTTCTTC
TRBV4-3	-	TRBJ2-5	-	CASSQDRQRFESGQYF	TGCGCCAGCAGCCAAGATCGGCAGCGCTTCGAATCGGGCCAGTACTTC
TRBV19	-	TRBJ1-3	-	CASRRESGSFSGNTIYF	TGTGCCAGTAGGAGGGAGAGCGGTTCGTTCTCTGGAAACACCATATATTTT
TRBV4-3	-	TRBJ2-2	TRBD2	CASSLGTRDTGELFF	TGCGCCAGCAGCCTCGGGACTAGGGACACCGGGGAGCTGTTTTTT
TRBV28	-	TRBJ2-1	-	CASSHLVYNEQFF	TGTGCCAGCAGTCATCTAGTTTACAATGAGCAGTTCTTC
TRBV11-2	-	TRBJ2-1	-	CASSYPSYTNEQFF	TGTGCCAGCAGCTACCCCTCCTATACCAATGAGCAGTTCTTC
TRBV9	-	TRBJ1-5	-	CASSVGGGGGNQPQHF	TGTGCCAGCAGCGTAGGCGGGGGCGGAGGCAATCAGCCCCAGCATTTT
TRBV5-1	-	TRBJ1-5	-	CASLHGVSNQPQHF	TGCGCCAGCCTGCACGGGGTTAGCAATCAGCCCCAGCATTTT
TRBV7-9	-	TRBJ2-3	TRBD2	CSSSLAAGLAGSTDTQYF	TGTTCCAGCAGCTTAGCCGCGGGACTAGCGGGGTCGACAGATACGCAGTATTTT
TRBV30	-	TRBJ1-2	TRBD1	CAWSHTGTGDYGYTF	TGTGCCTGGAGTCATACCGGGACAGGGGATTATGGCTACACCTTC
TRBV7-3	few	TRBJ2-2	TRBD2	CASGGAGGHTGELFF	TGTGCCAGCGGAGGGGCGGGGGGGCACACCGGGGAGCTGTTTTTT
TRBV5-6	-	TRBJ2-2	-	CASSFSSNTGELFF	TGTGCCAGCAGCTTTAGCAGTAACACCGGGGAGCTGTTTTTT
TRBV6-6	-	TRBJ2-2	-	CASMGRRGGIGELFF	TGTGCCAGCATGGGAAGGCGGGGTGGGATCGGGGAGCTGTTTTTT
TRBV5-6	-	TRBJ1-1	-	CASAWRVRDTEAFF	TGTGCCAGCGCGTGGAGGGTTAGGGACACTGAAGCTTTCTTT
TRBV5-1	few	TRBJ1-2	-	CASSLGQGSLYTF	TGCGCCAGCAGCTTGGGGCAGGGTTCACTGTACACCTTC
TRBV10-1	few	TRBJ2-7	-	CASSESRAAYEQYF	TGCGCCAGCAGTGAGTCGCGGGCCGCCTACGAGCAGTACTTC
TRBV9	few	TRBJ2-4	-	CASSPRVGLDLAKNIQYF	TGTGCCAGCAGCCCCCGCGTGGGACTTGATCTAGCCAAAAACATTCAGTACTTC
TRBV5-1	-	TRBJ2-1	-	CASSLVPGHNEQFF	TGCGCCAGCAGCTTGGTGCCAGGGCACAATGAGCAGTTCTTC
TRBV11-2	-	TRBJ1-3	-	CASSLASQSSGNTIYF	TGTGCCAGCAGCTTAGCCTCACAAAGCTCTGGAAACACCATATATTTT
TRBV4-3	-	TRBJ1-1	-	CASSRTGEAFF	TGCGCCAGCAGCCGAACAGGAGAAGCTTTCTTT
TRBV27	few	TRBJ2-7	-	CASSPSGVYEQYF	TGTGCCAGCAGTCCGAGTGGTGTATACGAGCAGTACTTC
TRBV5-1	-	TRBJ2-1	TRBD2	CASSPGLAGEYNEQFF	TGCGCCAGCAGCCCGGGACTAGCGGGGGAGTACAATGAGCAGTTCTTC
TRBV4-2	once	TRBJ1-2	-	CASSQGLIQGEVNYGYTF	TGTGCCAGCAGCCAAGGATTGATACAGGGAGAGGTCAACTATGGCTACACCTTC
TRBV11-3	-	TRBJ2-1	TRBD2	CASSPRLAGGPYNEQFF	TGTGCCAGCAGCCCAAGACTAGCGGGAGGCCCCTACAATGAGCAGTTCTTC
TRBV21-1	-	TRBJ1-2	-	CASSGDKGDGYTF	TGTGCCAGCAGCGGGGACAAGGGGGATGGCTACACCTTC
TRBV6-5	once	TRBJ2-1	TRBD2	CASSYSTSGKNEQFF	TGTGCCAGCAGTTATTCGACTAGCGGGAAAAATGAGCAGTTCTTC
TRBV19	-	TRBJ2-7	TRBD1	CASSPRTGGDEQYF	TGTGCCAGTAGTCCTCGGACAGGGGGCGACGAGCAGTACTTC
TRBV19	-	TRBJ1-3	-	CASSIGGRSGQLGNTIYF	TGTGCCAGTAGTATCGGGGGGAGGTCGGGGCAACTCGGAAACACCATATATTTT
TRBV10-3	-	TRBJ1-5	-	CAIGEYSNQPQHF	TGTGCCATTGGGGAGTACAGCAATCAGCCCCAGCATTTT
TRBV5-8	-	TRBJ1-5	-	CASSLWGSNNQPQHF	TGTGCCAGCAGCTTGTGGGGCAGTAACAATCAGCCCCAGCATTTT
TRBV6-4	few	TRBJ1-6	TRBD1	CASSPRDRDNSPLHF	TGTGCCAGCAGTCCCCGGGACAGGGATAATTCACCCCTCCACTTT
TRBV11-2	-	TRBJ2-4	TRBD1	CASSFGQGIAKNIQYF	TGTGCCAGCAGCTTCGGACAGGGGATTGCCAAAAACATTCAGTACTTC
TRBV29-1	-	TRBJ2-2	TRBD2	CSVDTSGMGELFF	TGCAGCGTTGACACTAGCGGGATGGGGGAGCTGTTTTTT
TRBV25-1	-	TRBJ2-2	-	CASSGLDSYSTGELFF	TGTGCCAGCAGTGGCCTTGACAGCTACTCAACCGGGGAGCTGTTTTTT
TRBV30	-	TRBJ2-3	TRBD2	CAWSGAGKNTDTQYF	TGTGCCTGGAGTGGAGCGGGAAAGAACACAGATACGCAGTATTTT
TRBV7-9	-	TRBJ2-3	-	CASSFDRGMATDTQYF	TGTGCCAGCAGCTTTGATCGCGGGATGGCCACAGATACGCAGTATTTT
TRBV27	-	TRBJ1-1	-	CASTNDRNTEAFF	TGTGCCAGCACTAACGACAGGAACACTGAAGCTTTCTTT
TRBV30	-	TRBJ1-1	TRBD1	CAWETGGKAFF	TGTGCCTGGGAGACAGGGGGCAAAGCTTTCTTT
TRBV27	-	TRBJ1-6	-	CASSLFRREVSWSPLHF	TGTGCCAGCAGTTTATTTCGCAGGGAAGTATCATGGTCACCCCTCCACTTT
TRBV27	-	TRBJ1-4	TRBD1	CASSLGTGVKEKLFF	TGTGCCAGCAGTTTGGGGACAGGGGTAAAGGAAAAACTGTTTTTT
TRBV27	-	TRBJ2-3	-	CASSLNPRQGGTDTQYF	TGTGCCAGCAGTTTAAACCCCCGACAGGGAGGAACAGATACGCAGTATTTT
TRBV14	-	TRBJ2-5	TRBD1	CASSRDRVVWLGYQETQYF	TGTGCCAGCAGCCGCGACAGGGTCGTCTGGTTGGGGTACCAAGAGACCCAGTACTTC
TRBV2	-	TRBJ2-3	TRBD2	CASSEGEGTATDTQYF	TGTGCCAGCAGTGAGGGGGAGGGGACTGCCACAGATACGCAGTATTTT
TRBV10-1	-	TRBJ2-1	-	CASSAGYNEQFF	TGCGCCAGCAGCGCGGGGTACAATGAGCAGTTCTTC
TRBV7-2	-	TRBJ1-1	TRBD1	CASSTRRGGDRMPNTEAFF	TGTGCCAGCAGCACTAGGCGAGGGGGGGACAGGATGCCTAACACTGAAGCTTTCTTT
TRBV29-1	-	TRBJ1-1	TRBD1	CSVDRDSYTEAFF	TGCAGCGTCGACCGGGACAGTTACACTGAAGCTTTCTTT
TRBV29-1	-	TRBJ1-3	-	CSVDSGDGGNTIYF	TGCAGCGTTGATTCAGGGGACGGTGGAAACACCATATATTTT
TRBV5-1	-	TRBJ2-5	-	CASRQGETQYF	TGCGCCAGCCGGCAGGGAGAGACCCAGTACTTC
TRBV11-2	-	TRBJ2-5	-	CASSLETQYF	TGTGCCAGCAGTCTGGAGACCCAGTACTTC
TRBV5-4	-	TRBJ2-7	-	CASSLPGGNEQYF	TGTGCCAGCAGCCTCCCGGGCGGGAACGAGCAGTACTTC
TRBV9	few	TRBJ1-1	-	CASSVVGRGPTEAFF	TGTGCCAGCAGCGTAGTGGGGCGGGGGCCCACTGAAGCTTTCTTT